This T cell receptor beta chain was identified during a study of prognosis after radiotherapy for stage I lung cancer. Background on the study: Enrolled patients had stage I non-small cell lung cancer and entered the cohort between 2018 and January 2019.

Template was genomic DNA; TCR beta CDR3 amplified in two multiplex PCR rounds. Round-one PCR had primers specific to each TRBV and TRBJ gene. TCRdb processed the multiplex PCR reads anew with MiXCR; each CDR3 protein has one entry. The sample yields 13,000 to 15,000 distinct CDR3 sequences, roughly 49% seen once. This receptor was obtained from a donor of 50 years or more with non-small cell lung cancer. The specimen was PBMCs, collected before or after stereotactic body radiation therapy (not recorded which).

The CDR3 bases are TGTGCCAGCAGTTTGGTTCGGGCAACTGAAGCTTTCTTT. Its translation is CASSLVRATEAFF. The chain uses TRBV28 and TRBJ1-1, with D uncertain. Germline CDR1 reads MDHEN; CDR2 reads SYDVKM. CDR3 size: 13 residues. V was cut by 3 bases and J by 5 bases, with 10 bases left in between.